These T cell receptor beta chains were read from a single sample in a study of cytomegalovirus exposure and HLA in healthy donors. Clones were sequenced by immunoSEQ multiplex PCR, and TCRdb holds only the in-frame ones, with some missing. Among some 200,000 clones, about 81% were seen once, and the ten largest hold around 0.8%. The material sequenced was PBMCs. The receptors here all came from a woman aged 18-29 years in good health and CMV-seronegative. The CDR3 runs from the conserved cysteine through the conserved F or W. The D gene is left open where the match is weak. Size values are once, few and many counts, or a class for expanded clones, and some rows have none.

clone_size	d_call	v_call	j_call	cdr3_length	cdr3_aa	cdr3_nt
NA	TRBD2	TRBV13	TRBJ2-1	15	CASSLSSSGSDEQFF	TGTGCCAGCAGCCTTTCCTCTAGCGGGAGCGATGAGCAGTTCTTC
few	TRBD1	TRBV27	TRBJ1-5	17	CASSPPPGTGVRAPQHF	TGTGCCAGCAGTCCACCCCCCGGGACAGGGGTAAGGGCGCCCCAGCATTTT
NA	TRBD2	TRBV29-1	TRBJ2-2	15	CSVDAAGGPGGELFF	TGCAGCGTTGATGCGGCGGGAGGGCCGGGCGGGGAGCTGTTTTTT
NA	TRBD1	TRBV10-1	TRBJ1-2	15	CASSDGQGARNGYTF	TGCGCCAGCAGTGATGGGCAGGGGGCTAGGAATGGCTACACCTTC
NA	NA	TRBV2	TRBJ2-7	14	CASTERVLSYEQYF	TGTGCCAGCACTGAACGGGTCCTCTCCTACGAGCAGTACTTC
NA	NA	TRBV18	TRBJ1-1	13	CASSPDGYAEAFF	TGTGCCAGCTCGCCAGACGGGTACGCTGAAGCTTTCTTT
NA	NA	TRBV6-5	TRBJ1-1	13	CASSPRGNTEAFF	TGTGCCAGCAGTCCCAGGGGGAACACTGAAGCTTTCTTT
NA	NA	TRBV6-1	TRBJ1-1	14	CASSYRGVDTEAFF	TGTGCCAGCAGCTACCGCGGGGTTGACACTGAAGCTTTCTTT
NA	NA	TRBV7-6	TRBJ2-5	13	CASSFGRGETQYF	TGTGCCAGCAGCTTTGGACGGGGGGAGACCCAGTACTTC
NA	NA	TRBV6-5	TRBJ2-7	14	CASSREGSSYEQYF	TGTGCCAGCAGCAGGGAAGGAAGCTCCTACGAGCAGTACTTC
NA	TRBD1	TRBV5-4	TRBJ2-1	16	CASSSRDSLPHNEQFF	TGTGCCAGCAGCTCCCGGGACAGCCTACCCCACAATGAGCAGTTCTTC
NA	TRBD1	TRBV5-1	TRBJ1-1	16	CASSLARGAVNTEAFF	TGCGCCAGCAGCTTGGCCAGGGGGGCGGTGAACACTGAAGCTTTCTTT
NA	TRBD2	TRBV5-4	TRBJ2-6	16	CASSPGGPLGANVLTF	TGTGCCAGCAGCCCGGGGGGGCCGTTAGGGGCCAACGTCCTGACTTTC
NA	NA	TRBV7-8	TRBJ2-7	14	CASSPRTELYEQYF	TGTGCCAGCAGCCCCCGTACTGAGTTATACGAGCAGTACTTC
NA	NA	TRBV6-1	TRBJ2-3	14	CASSQGYFTDTQYF	TGTGCCAGCAGCCAGGGATATTTCACAGATACGCAGTATTTT
NA	TRBD1	TRBV19	TRBJ2-7	15	CASSEPGTGFFEQYF	TGTGCCAGTAGTGAACCCGGGACAGGGTTTTTCGAGCAGTACTTC
NA	NA	TRBV2	TRBJ2-5	15	CASNRKQQQQETQYF	TGTGCCAGCAACAGAAAGCAGCAGCAGCAAGAGACCCAGTACTTC
NA	NA	TRBV29-1	TRBJ1-3	15	CSVGPGLGGGNTIYF	TGCAGCGTTGGACCGGGCCTCGGAGGAGGAAACACCATATATTTT
NA	NA	TRBV19	TRBJ2-3	13	CASSMRGTDTQYF	TGTGCCAGTAGTATGCGGGGCACAGATACGCAGTATTTT
NA	NA	TRBV4-1	TRBJ2-2	18	CASSQGGLLNANTGELFF	TGCGCCAGCAGCCAAGGGGGACTTTTAAACGCGAACACCGGGGAGCTGTTTTTT
NA	TRBD1	TRBV6-6	TRBJ1-2	16	CASSSTSGQGGDGYTF	TGTGCCAGCAGTTCGACCTCGGGACAGGGTGGAGATGGCTACACCTTC
NA	NA	TRBV7-9	TRBJ1-5	14	CASSLHNSNQPQHF	TGTGCCAGCAGCTTACACAATAGCAATCAGCCCCAGCATTTT
NA	NA	TRBV18	TRBJ2-7	14	CASSPNQGTYEQYF	TGTGCCAGCTCACCAAATCAGGGAACCTACGAGCAGTACTTC
NA	NA	TRBV7-9	TRBJ2-3	15	CASSPRLYSTDTQYF	TGTGCCAGCAGCCCACGACTGTACAGCACAGATACGCAGTATTTT
once	NA	TRBV5-5	TRBJ1-5	14	CASSLWQAVSPQHF	TGTGCCAGCAGCTTGTGGCAGGCCGTGAGTCCCCAGCATTTT
NA	TRBD2	TRBV2	TRBJ2-1	15	CAGRTSGSSYNEQFF	TGTGCCGGTAGAACTAGCGGGAGCTCCTACAATGAGCAGTTCTTC
NA	NA	TRBV7-9	TRBJ2-2	10	CASLERELFF	TGTGCCAGCTTGGAGCGGGAGCTGTTTTTT
NA	NA	TRBV6-5	TRBJ1-6	16	CASSSLGQGDNSPLHF	TGTGCCAGCAGTTCCCTTGGACAAGGGGATAATTCACCCCTCCACTTT
NA	TRBD1	TRBV28	TRBJ2-5	16	CASCGTGGTDWETQYF	TGTGCCAGTTGCGGGACAGGGGGCACCGATTGGGAGACCCAGTACTTC
NA	NA	TRBV23-1	TRBJ2-3	17	CASSQWGTSGLSDTQYF	TGCGCCAGCAGTCAATGGGGAACTAGTGGCCTCTCGGATACGCAGTATTTT